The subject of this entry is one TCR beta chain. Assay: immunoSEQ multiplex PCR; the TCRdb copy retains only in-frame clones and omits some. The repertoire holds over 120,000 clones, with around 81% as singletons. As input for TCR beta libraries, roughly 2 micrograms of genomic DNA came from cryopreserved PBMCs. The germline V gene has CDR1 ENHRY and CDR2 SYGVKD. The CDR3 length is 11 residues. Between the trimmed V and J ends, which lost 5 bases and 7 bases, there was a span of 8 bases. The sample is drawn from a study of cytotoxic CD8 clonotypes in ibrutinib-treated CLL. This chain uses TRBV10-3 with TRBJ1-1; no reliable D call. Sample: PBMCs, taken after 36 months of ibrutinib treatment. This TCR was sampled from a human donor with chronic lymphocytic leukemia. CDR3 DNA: TGTGCCATCAGTCTGGACGGTGAAGCTTTCTTT. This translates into CAISLDGEAFF.